This TCR beta chain was captured in a study of T cells in Graves' hyperthyroidism and ophthalmopathy (dated by TCRdb to the late 2010s). Notes on the research overall: Peripheral blood samples were taken at initial diagnosis, before any treatment was given. Once sampling was done, hyperthyroidism patients were given methimazole at a starting dose of 30 mg daily, whereas ophthalmopathy patients were given high-dose intravenous methylprednisolone. For training and testing, the 100 patients in the discovery cohort were randomly divided in a 7:3 ratio. TCR Vbeta CDR3 sequencing of some 140 peripheral blood samples (43 ophthalmopathy, roughly 74 hyperthyroidism and roughly 17 progressor patients) is reported in the paper. In several Graves' hyperthyroidism patients, the study also compared T-cell repertoires from thyroid tissue with T-cell repertoires from blood. Whether ophthalmopathy could be predicted prospectively was tested in an independent validation cohort made up of 18 hyperthyroidism patients plus 17 patients who later progressed to ophthalmopathy. To identify TCR V-J signatures that set the groups apart, the researchers used a discovery cohort of 100 patients, made up of 40 to 45 with Graves' ophthalmopathy and about 60 with stable Graves' hyperthyroidism. Summary of the overall study and its limitations: Ophthalmopathy was separated from stable hyperthyroidism by a 13 V-J signature model, with over 85% sensitivity and approximately 81% specificity obtained in cross-validation and 80%/75% obtained in testing. Most expanded thyroid clonotypes (frequency above 0.001) were also found in blood, which suggests that blood repertoires may mirror thyroid immune responses. Sample size was not statistically predetermined, and investigators were not blinded to group allocation. In validation, progression to ophthalmopathy was predicted by the model with around 70% sensitivity and 72.22% specificity, a median of approximately 6.5 months before onset.

For CDR1 and CDR2, the germline V gene lists SQVTM and ANQGSEA. The germline V end is reduced by 7 bases and the J end by 5 bases; junction bases left unmatched: 5. There are 14 amino acids in the CDR3, from cysteine to phenylalanine inclusive. Only the CDR3 region is kept as DNA, spanning 42 bases read in frame from base 1. This clonotype was detected ten times or more. Its antigen is unknown. The record has no base qualities; no much larger clone is one base away. The TCR beta CDR3 regions were amplified from the RNA transcripts. The first round of RT-PCR for the TCR CDR3 was performed with the HTBI primer set and the Qiagen OneStep RT-PCR kit. Libraries were constructed in a second round of multiplex PCR, after which size selection and purification were carried out. Sequencing of the libraries was done on an Illumina HiSeq2000 using paired-end 100 bp reads. In the authors' own workflow: Raw data were processed with SOAPnuke, discarding reads with adapters, uncalled bases, mean Phred below 15, or no exact constant-primer or identifier match. High-quality paired reads were merged with COPE v1.2.5, and unique nucleotide sequences were defined as clonotypes. MiTCR v1.1 was used to align the clonotypes against IMGT TRBV, TRBD and TRBJ reference segments. The analysis was restricted to V-J combinations with a frequency above 0.0001, which together covered about 99% of the repertoires. The TCS score was defined as F50 (clonal expansion) divided by E x V (chaos), with BLOSUM62-based TCRdist calculated between CDR3 peptides within each V-J. Welch's t-statistics and random forest reduced 514 V-J features to under 15, which were used in a naive Bayes classifier (R e1071). Clones were called with MiXCR by TCRdb after fastp trimmed the public reads at Q25, and only in-frame beta chains were retained. A single entry per CDR3 protein holds the most common genes and DNA from its merged rows. The V and J calls and clone size come from TCRdb's table, not from the authors' own analysis. The sample table contains 400,000 to 550,000 distinct CDR3 sequences; only one count was recorded for approximately 25% of them. Of the sample, approximately 10% is held by the ten largest clones.

Ophthalmopathy patients had moderately to severely active disease, Clinical Activity Score of at least 3, NOSPECS grade of at least 4, and duration under 3 months. The study excluded patients with uncontrolled infections, other autoimmune diseases, pregnancy or lactation. Diagnoses were established on the basis of clinical symptoms, serum thyroxine and TRAb, thyroid ultrasound, and orbital computed tomography. PBMCs were isolated from about 10 ml of fresh peripheral blood by Ficoll-Paque density gradient centrifugation. Total RNA was extracted using Trizol reagent, and RNA quality was assessed on an Agilent 2100 Bioanalyzer.

The sequenced sample consisted of blood. The receptor was isolated from a woman aged 25-40 years with Graves' ophthalmopathy. This receptor chain uses TRBV29-1 and TRBJ2-5, with 15 bases in between that match TRBD2. CDR3 loop: CSGGLAGGRETQYF. The nucleotides read TGCAGCGGGGGACTAGCGGGGGGCCGTGAGACCCAGTACTTC.